The clone carrying this T cell receptor beta chain has at least ten counts. This record comes from a study of neurological immune-mediated disorders. This CDR3 is built from 16 residues. Deletions cut 4 bases from V and 6 bases from J, with 22 bases between. Germline lookup yields CDR1 DFQATT and CDR2 SNEGSKA (reference sequence). From the 5' RACE reads, TCRdb called clonotypes with MiXCR, one entry per CDR3 protein. The table lists about 50,000 distinct CDR3 sequences, 9% to 12% of them singletons, with approximately 5% in the top ten. Sequenced sample: PBMCs. J is TRBJ2-1 and V is TRBV20-1; D is ambiguous. This clonotype was obtained from a man in his 70s with HTLV-1-associated myelopathy (HAM/TSP). The CDR3 bases are TGCAGTGCTACTTTTTACCGGGCCCTCGTGTGCAATGAGCAGTTCTTC. It translates to CSATFYRALVCNEQFF.